The 22 T cell receptor beta chains presented below share a single source sample, sequenced in a study of blood T cell repertoires in COVID-19. Assay used: immunoSEQ multiplex PCR; TCRdb lists only in-frame clones, some missing. The sample consists of approximately 78,000 clones, roughly 92% of them appearing once. The sample comprised peripheral blood. Source of these receptors: a man aged 50-60 years with COVID-19, enrolled during active disease.

This chain connects TRBV12-3 or TRBV12-4 to TRBJ2-5, with 7 bases that match TRBD1. V shed 6 bases and J 1 base; nucleotides not matched to a gene: 2. The CDR3 has 13 residues. The CDR3 coding sequence is TGTGCCAGCAGCCGGGACAGCCAAGAGACCCAGTACTTC. As protein: CASSRDSQETQYF.

The gene calls are TRBV30 and TRBJ2-2, with no clear D. Germline lookup yields CDR1 GTSNPN and CDR2 SVGIG (reference sequence). The CDR3 has 13 residues. The V end lost 4 bases, the J end lost 5 bases, and 11 bases lay between the germline ends. The CDR3 nucleotides are TGTGCCTGGACTCGACTCGTAACCGGGGAGCTGTTTTTT. This codes for CAWTRLVTGELFF. Drawing the rest from reference TRBV30 and TRBJ2-2, the complete variable domain is SQTIHQWPATLVQPVGSPLSLECTVEGTSNPNLYWYRQAAGRGLQLLFYSVGIGQISSEVPQNLSASRPQDRQFILSSKKLLLSDSGFYLCAWTRLVTGELFFGEGSRLTVL.

The CDR3 sequence: CASSPVSYNEQFF. CDR3 in DNA: TGCGCCAGCAGCCCGGTGAGTTACAATGAGCAGTTCTTC. The chain employs TRBV5-1 and TRBJ2-1; no clear D. CDR1 is SGHRS, CDR2 YFSETQ, per germline. V was trimmed by 4 bases and J by 4 bases, leaving 9 bases between them. The CDR3 sequence is 13 residues long. Supplemented by reference TRBV5-1 and TRBJ2-1, the full variable domain reads KAGVTQTPRYLIKTRGQQVTLSCSPISGHRSVSWYQQTPGQGLQFLFEYFSETQRNKGNFPGRFSGRQFSNSRSEMNVSTLELGDSALYLCASSPVSYNEQFFGPGTRLTVL.

This chain links TRBV15 with TRBJ1-5, with D hard to call. V was clipped by 0 bases and J by 2 bases, with 11 bases between them. Germline V gene lookup returns CDR1 LNHNV and CDR2 YYDKDF (reference sequence). The CDR3 has 16 amino acids. CDR3 nucleotide sequence: TGTGCCACCAGCAGAGATCATGTGGCAGGCAATCAGCCCCAGCATTTT. This gives the protein CATSRDHVAGNQPQHF.

V and J are TRBV5-1 and TRBJ2-3; tentatively, D is TRBD2 (5 bases). Trimming shortened V by 1 base and J by 4 bases, and 10 bases separated the two germline ends. This CDR3 has 14 amino acids. The V gene's germline CDR1 is SGHRS and CDR2 YFSETQ. This CDR3 is CASSLPGDSDTQYF. The CDR3 nucleotides read TGCGCCAGCAGCTTGCCCGGGGATTCAGATACGCAGTATTTT.

This chain uses TRBV21-1 with TRBJ2-5; no DNA check was done on the table's D call, TRBD1. TRBV21-1 represents a pseudogene. The length of the CDR3 is 14 residues. The CDR3 bases are TGTGCCAGCAGCCCGGGACACAAACAAGAGACCCAGTACTTC. This encodes CASSPGHKQETQYF.

Details on this clone: The germline gene is not matched at one end of the junction; a read error may be the cause. The chain uses TRBV6-2 or TRBV6-3 and TRBJ2-7; a possible D gene is TRBD1 (6 bases). Germline CDR1 reads MNHEY; CDR2 reads SVGEGT. The CDR3 is 11 residues long. DNA of the CDR3: TGTGCCAGCAGTAGAAGACAGGCTCTCAACTTC. Amino acid sequence: CASSRRQALNF.

The chain uses TRBV28 and TRBJ2-3; 15 bases fit TRBD2. Trimming took 5 bases from V and 5 from J; bases not matched to a gene: 11. This CDR3 is built from 18 residues. CDR1 MDHEN and CDR2 SYDVKM come from the germline V gene. DNA for the CDR3: TGTGCCAGCAGTGGACTAGCGGGAGGGCCGGGTCTGGTAGATACGCAGTATTTT. Protein: CASSGLAGGPGLVDTQYF. The variable domain in full, completed from reference TRBV28 and TRBJ2-3, reads DVKVTQSSRYLVKRTGEKVFLECVQDMDHENMFWYRQDPGLGLRLIYFSYDVKMKEKGDIPEGYSVSREKKERFSLILESASTNQTSMYLCASSGLAGGPGLVDTQYFGPGTRLTVL.

The chain is built from TRBV5-8 and TRBJ2-5; 9 positions match TRBD1. Per germline, CDR1 SGHTS and CDR2 YDEGEE. The J segment lost 1 base and the V segment lost 1 base, leaving 11 bases of the junction unmatched. This CDR3 spans 18 amino acids. The CDR3 region is CASSLRSEGTGRQETQYF. In DNA, the CDR3 is TGTGCCAGCAGCTTGAGGTCCGAAGGGACAGGGCGCCAAGAGACCCAGTACTTC.

The chain has TRBV10-3 and TRBJ2-2; D unresolved. Germline V gene lookup returns CDR1 ENHRY and CDR2 SYGVKD. The CDR3 consists of 13 residues. Trimming removed 4 bases at V and 1 base at J, with 4 bases between. CDR3 sequence reads: CAISGGNTGELFF. CDR3 nucleotides: TGTGCCATCAGTGGAGGGAACACCGGGGAGCTGTTTTTT.

The gene calls are TRBV2 and TRBJ1-1, with D possibly TRBD1 on 5 matching bases. The CDR3 is made up of 14 amino acids. Trimming removed 8 bases at V and 4 bases at J, with 17 bases between. Germline values: CDR1 SNHLY, CDR2 FYNNEI. This CDR3 is CASSFSPGGTEAFF. CDR3 DNA: TGTGCCAGCTCTTTCAGTCCCGGGGGCACTGAAGCTTTCTTT.

The chain employs TRBV2 and TRBJ1-6; D may be TRBD1 (5 bases). Trimming pared 4 bases from V and 9 bases from J, leaving 13 bases between. This CDR3 comprises 14 residues. Per germline, CDR1 SNHLY and CDR2 FYNNEI. CDR3 sequence: CASSGQGSGSPLHF. The DNA of the CDR3 is TGTGCCAGCAGTGGTCAGGGCTCGGGTTCACCCCTCCACTTT.

The chain combines TRBV6-5 with TRBJ1-6; D is unclear. CDR3 size: 14 residues. Trimming took 8 bases from V and 7 from J, leaving 15 bases between them. In germline, CDR1 is MNHEY, CDR2 SVGAGI. In nucleotides, the CDR3 is TGTGCCAGCTTTTCTGGACGGAGGAATTCACCCCTCCACTTT. This sequence encodes CASFSGRRNSPLHF.

In DNA, the CDR3 is TGCGCCAGCAGCTCCGAGAGTCGAGTTCGCCAAGAGACCCAGTACTTC. Protein product: CASSSESRVRQETQYF. The V and J genes are TRBV5-1 and TRBJ2-5, with unresolved D. CDR3 size: 16 residues. Germline CDR1 is SGHRS and CDR2 is YFSETQ. V lost 3 bases and J lost 1, with 16 bases in between.

The chain is built from TRBV6-5 and TRBJ2-1; no clear D. The germline V gene encodes CDR1 MNHEY and CDR2 SVGAGI. The CDR3 length is 15 residues. Trimming cost V 6 bases and J 2 bases, with 14 bases left between them. CDR3 protein: CASSLLQQAYNEQFF. For the CDR3, the DNA is TGTGCCAGCAGCCTACTTCAGCAGGCCTACAATGAGCAGTTCTTC.

The rearrangement links TRBV28 to TRBJ2-5; a possible D gene is TRBD2 (5 bases). The V end lost 3 bases, the J end lost 1 base, and 12 bases lay between the germline ends. This CDR3 contains 15 residues. CDR1 and CDR2 (germline): MDHEN, SYDVKM. In DNA form, the CDR3 reads TGTGCCAGCAGTTTGCGGTTGGGGAGCCAAGAGACCCAGTACTTC. This codes for CASSLRLGSQETQYF.

CDR3 sequence: CASSTDPGQGPNEQFF. The CDR3 nucleotides are TGTGCCAGCAGCACCGACCCGGGACAGGGTCCCAATGAGCAGTTCTTC. This chain links TRBV9 with TRBJ2-1; 9 bases are shared with TRBD1. With V trimmed by 4 bases and J by 6 bases, 11 bases remained unmatched. Germline CDR1 reads SGDLS; CDR2 reads YYNGEE. The CDR3 has 16 amino acids.

DNA of the CDR3: TGTGCCAGCGCTACCTTTTCCCCCCCTGCTACGCAGTATTTT. Its translation: CASATFSPPATQYF. The chain combines TRBV28 with TRBJ2-3; D gene uncertain. Germline CDR1 and CDR2: MDHEN and SYDVKM. This CDR3 is built from 14 residues. Trimming removed 8 bases at V and 8 bases at J, with 20 bases between.

The chain carries TRBV24-1 and TRBJ2-3; D perhaps matches TRBD1 (6 bases). Looked up from germline, CDR1 is KGHDR and CDR2 is SFDVKD. The CDR3 totals 14 residues. The V and J ends lost 5 bases and 8 bases respectively, with 16 bases between them. CDR3 sequence reads: CATSANDPRGTQYF. The CDR3 DNA follows: TGTGCCACCAGTGCAAACGACCCCAGGGGTACGCAGTATTTT.

The chain carries TRBV5-4 and TRBJ2-3, with D tentatively TRBD2 (6 bases). Trimming took 4 bases from V and 2 from J, leaving 20 bases between them. Germline V gene lookup returns CDR1 SGHNT and CDR2 YYREEE (reference sequence). The CDR3 has 17 residues. The DNA of the CDR3 is TGTGCCAGCAGCCCATCCGGGAGCCGACCACCCACAGATACGCAGTATTTT. Protein sequence: CASSPSGSRPPTDTQYF.

The V call is TRBV5-1, the J call TRBJ2-3; TRBD2 matches 16 bases. J lost 4 bases, V lost 2 bases, and 1 base had no gene match. The CDR3 loop spans 16 amino acids. Per the germline V gene, CDR1 is SGHRS and CDR2 is YFSETQ. CDR3 coding DNA: TGCGCCAGCAGCTTAGGGACTAGCGGGAGGGCAGATACGCAGTATTTT. Translation: CASSLGTSGRADTQYF.

The chain has TRBV18 and TRBJ1-6, with 9 bases fitting TRBD1. Germline V gives CDR1 KGHSH, CDR2 LQKENI. V trimming: 5 bases; J trimming: 7 bases; junction bases outside the gene matches: 6. The CDR3 covers 15 residues. The CDR3 loop is CASSTKTGGNSPLHF. As DNA, the CDR3 is TGTGCCAGCTCAACTAAGACAGGGGGAAATTCACCCCTCCACTTT.